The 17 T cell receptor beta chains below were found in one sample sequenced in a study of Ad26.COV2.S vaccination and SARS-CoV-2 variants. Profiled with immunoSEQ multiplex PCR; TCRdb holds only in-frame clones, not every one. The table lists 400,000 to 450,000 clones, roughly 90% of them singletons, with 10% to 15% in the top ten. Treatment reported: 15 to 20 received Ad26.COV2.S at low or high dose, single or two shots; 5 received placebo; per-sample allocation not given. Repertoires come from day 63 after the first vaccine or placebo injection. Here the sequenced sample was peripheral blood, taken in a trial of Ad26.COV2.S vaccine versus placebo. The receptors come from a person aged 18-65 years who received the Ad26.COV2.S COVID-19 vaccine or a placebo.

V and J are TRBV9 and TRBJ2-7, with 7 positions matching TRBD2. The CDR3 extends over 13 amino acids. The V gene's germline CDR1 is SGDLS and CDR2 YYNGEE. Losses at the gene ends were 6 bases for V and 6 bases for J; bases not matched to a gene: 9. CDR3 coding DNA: TGTGCCAGCACCCCGGGAGGTTTTGGCGAGCAGTACTTC. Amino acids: CASTPGGFGEQYF.

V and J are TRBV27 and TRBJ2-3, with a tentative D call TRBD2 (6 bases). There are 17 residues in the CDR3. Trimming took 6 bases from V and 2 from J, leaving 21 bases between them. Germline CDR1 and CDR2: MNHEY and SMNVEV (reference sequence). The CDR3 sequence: CASRLKARGGVTDTQYF. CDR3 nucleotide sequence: TGTGCCAGCAGACTCAAGGCGAGGGGAGGAGTCACAGATACGCAGTATTTT.

CDR3 nucleotide sequence: TGTGCCAGCAGTTTAAAAGGTGCGGGCGGGAGTCGGTCCTACGAGCAGTACTTC. This encodes CASSLKGAGGSRSYEQYF. The chain has TRBV27 and TRBJ2-7; 7 nucleotides line up with TRBD2. Germline-derived CDR1 and CDR2 are MNHEY and SMNVEV (reference sequence). The CDR3 is 18 residues long. V lost 2 bases and J lost 1; bases outside the gene matches: 14.

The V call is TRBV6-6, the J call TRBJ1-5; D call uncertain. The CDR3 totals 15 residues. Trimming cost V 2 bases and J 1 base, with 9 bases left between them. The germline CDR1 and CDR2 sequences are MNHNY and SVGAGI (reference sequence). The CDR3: CASSYRGMSNQPQHF. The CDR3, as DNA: TGTGCCAGCAGTTACCGGGGTATGAGCAATCAGCCCCAGCATTTT.

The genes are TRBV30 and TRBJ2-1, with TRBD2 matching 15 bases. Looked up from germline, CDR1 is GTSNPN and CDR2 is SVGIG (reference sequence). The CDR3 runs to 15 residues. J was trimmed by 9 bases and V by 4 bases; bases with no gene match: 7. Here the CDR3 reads CAWNPGLAGGIEQFF. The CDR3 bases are TGTGCCTGGAATCCGGGACTAGCGGGAGGTATTGAGCAGTTCTTC.

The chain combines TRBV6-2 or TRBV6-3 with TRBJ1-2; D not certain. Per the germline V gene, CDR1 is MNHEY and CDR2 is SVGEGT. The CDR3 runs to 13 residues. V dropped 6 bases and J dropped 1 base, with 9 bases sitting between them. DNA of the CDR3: TGTGCCAGCAGCTCCGGACTTAACTATGGCTACACCTTC. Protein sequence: CASSSGLNYGYTF.

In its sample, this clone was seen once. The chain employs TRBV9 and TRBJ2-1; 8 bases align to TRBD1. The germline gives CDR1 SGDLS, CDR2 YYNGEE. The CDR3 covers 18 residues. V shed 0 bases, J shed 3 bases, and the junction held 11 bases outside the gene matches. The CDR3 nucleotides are TGTGCCAGCAGCGTAGAAAGAGGGTTGGGACAGGTCTACAATGAGCAGTTCTTC. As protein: CASSVERGLGQVYNEQFF.

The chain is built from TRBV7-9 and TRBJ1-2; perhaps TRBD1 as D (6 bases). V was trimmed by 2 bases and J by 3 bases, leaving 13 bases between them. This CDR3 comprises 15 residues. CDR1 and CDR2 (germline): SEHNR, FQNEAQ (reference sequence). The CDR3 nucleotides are TGTGCCAGCAGCTTAATAGGGCCAGGGGACTATGGCTACACCTTC. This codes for CASSLIGPGDYGYTF.

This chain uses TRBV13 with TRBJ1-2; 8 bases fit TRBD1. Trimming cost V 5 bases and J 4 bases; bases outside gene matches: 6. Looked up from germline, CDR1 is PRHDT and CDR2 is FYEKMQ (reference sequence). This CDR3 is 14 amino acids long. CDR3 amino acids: CASSPDRGPYGYTF. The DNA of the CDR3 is TGTGCCAGCAGCCCCGACAGGGGTCCCTATGGCTACACCTTC. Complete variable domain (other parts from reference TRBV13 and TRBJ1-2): AAGVIQSPRHLIKEKRETATLKCYPIPRHDTVYWYQQGPGQDPQFLISFYEKMQSDKGSIPDRFSAQQFSDYHSELNMSSLELGDSALYFCASSPDRGPYGYTFGSGTRLTVV.

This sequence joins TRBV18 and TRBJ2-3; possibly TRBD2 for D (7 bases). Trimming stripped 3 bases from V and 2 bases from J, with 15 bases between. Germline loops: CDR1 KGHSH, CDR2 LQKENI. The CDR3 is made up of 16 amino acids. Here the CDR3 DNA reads TGTGCCAGCTCACCTTTGGGAGGGGGACCCACAGATACGCAGTATTTT. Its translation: CASSPLGGGPTDTQYF.

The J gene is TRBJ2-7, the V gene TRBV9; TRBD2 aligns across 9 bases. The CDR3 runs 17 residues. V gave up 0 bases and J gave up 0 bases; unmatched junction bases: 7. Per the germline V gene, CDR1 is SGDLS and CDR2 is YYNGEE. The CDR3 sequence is CASSVGPQTSGSYEQYF. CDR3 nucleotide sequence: TGTGCCAGCAGCGTAGGACCGCAGACTAGCGGCTCCTACGAGCAGTACTTC.

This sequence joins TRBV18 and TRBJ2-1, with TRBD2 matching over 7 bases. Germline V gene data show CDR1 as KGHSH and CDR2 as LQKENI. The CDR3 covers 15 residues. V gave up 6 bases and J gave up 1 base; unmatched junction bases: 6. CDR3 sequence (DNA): TGTGCCAGCTCTCTTAAGCGGGATTCCTACAATGAGCAGTTCTTC. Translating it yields CASSLKRDSYNEQFF.

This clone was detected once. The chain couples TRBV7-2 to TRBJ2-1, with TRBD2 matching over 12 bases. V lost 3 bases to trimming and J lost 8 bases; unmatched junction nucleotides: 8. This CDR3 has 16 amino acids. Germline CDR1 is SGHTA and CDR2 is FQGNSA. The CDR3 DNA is TGTGCCAGCAGCTTCGGACTAGCGGGAAATACGTATGAGCAGTTCTTC. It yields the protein CASSFGLAGNTYEQFF.

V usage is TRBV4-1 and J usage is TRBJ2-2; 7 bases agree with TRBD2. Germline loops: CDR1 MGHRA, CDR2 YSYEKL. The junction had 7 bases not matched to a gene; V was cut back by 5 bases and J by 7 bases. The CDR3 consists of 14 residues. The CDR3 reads CASSKGLDNGELFF. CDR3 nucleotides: TGCGCCAGCAGCAAAGGACTAGATAACGGGGAGCTGTTTTTT.

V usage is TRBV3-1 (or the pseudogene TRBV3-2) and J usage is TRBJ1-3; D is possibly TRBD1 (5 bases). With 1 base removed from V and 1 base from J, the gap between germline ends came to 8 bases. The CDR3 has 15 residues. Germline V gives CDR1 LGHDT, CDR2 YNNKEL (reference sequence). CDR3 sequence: CASSQGGGSGNTIYF. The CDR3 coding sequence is TGTGCCAGCAGCCAAGGTGGGGGGTCTGGAAACACCATATATTTT.

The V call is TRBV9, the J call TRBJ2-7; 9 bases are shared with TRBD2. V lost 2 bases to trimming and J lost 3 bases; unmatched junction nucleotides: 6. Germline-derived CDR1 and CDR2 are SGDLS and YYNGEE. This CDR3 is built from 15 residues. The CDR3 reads CASSVGREGLYEQYF. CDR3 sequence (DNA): TGTGCCAGCAGCGTTGGGCGGGAGGGCCTCTACGAGCAGTACTTC.

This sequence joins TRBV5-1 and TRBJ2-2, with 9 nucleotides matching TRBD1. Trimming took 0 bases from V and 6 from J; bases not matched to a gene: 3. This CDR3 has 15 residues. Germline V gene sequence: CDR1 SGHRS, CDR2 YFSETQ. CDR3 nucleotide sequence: TGCGCCAGCAGCTTGGGTGACAGGGGGGCCGGGGAGCTGTTTTTT. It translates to CASSLGDRGAGELFF. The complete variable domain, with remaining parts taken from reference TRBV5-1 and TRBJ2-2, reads KAGVTQTPRYLIKTRGQQVTLSCSPISGHRSVSWYQQTPGQGLQFLFEYFSETQRNKGNFPGRFSGRQFSNSRSEMNVSTLELGDSALYLCASSLGDRGAGELFFGEGSRLTVL.